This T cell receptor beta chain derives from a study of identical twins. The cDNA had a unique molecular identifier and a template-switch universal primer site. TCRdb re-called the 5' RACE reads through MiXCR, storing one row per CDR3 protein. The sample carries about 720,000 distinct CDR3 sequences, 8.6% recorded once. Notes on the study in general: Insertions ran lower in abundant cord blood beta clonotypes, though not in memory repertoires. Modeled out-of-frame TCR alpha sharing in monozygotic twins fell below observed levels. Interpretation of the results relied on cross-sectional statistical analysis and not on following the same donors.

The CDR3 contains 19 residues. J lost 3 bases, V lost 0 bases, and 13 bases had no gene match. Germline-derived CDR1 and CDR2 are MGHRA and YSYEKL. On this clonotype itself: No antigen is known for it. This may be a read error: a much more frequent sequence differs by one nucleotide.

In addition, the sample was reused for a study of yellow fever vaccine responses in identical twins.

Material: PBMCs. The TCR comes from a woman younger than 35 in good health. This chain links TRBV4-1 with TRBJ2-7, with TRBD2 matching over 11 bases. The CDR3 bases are TGCGCCAGCAGCCAAGAGGAGGGGGAACCGGGACTAGCGGACTACGAGCAGTACTTC. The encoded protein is CASSQEEGEPGLADYEQYF.